This T cell receptor beta chain comes out of a study of control samples from healthy donors and cancer patients. The CDR3 is 13 amino acids. V lost 4 bases to trimming and J lost 5 bases, with 12 bases between them. Germline CDR1 is KGHSH and CDR2 is LQKENI. The repertoire was sequenced with immunoSEQ multiplex PCR; TCRdb's copy has only in-frame clones and lacks some. The sample records 150,000 to 200,000 clones, 96% being singletons. The source of this sequence is a woman under 40 in good health. The V gene is TRBV18, the J gene TRBJ2-7; D remains unclear. The sequencing input was blood. This CDR3 reads CASSRSLDDEQYF. The CDR3 DNA sequence: TGTGCCAGCTCACGAAGTTTAGACGACGAGCAGTACTTC. Combining the CDR3 with reference TRBV18 and TRBJ2-7 gives the whole variable domain NAGVMQNPRHLVRRRGQEARLRCSPMKGHSHVYWYRQLPEEGLKFMVYLQKENIIDESGMPKERFSAEFPKEGPSILRIQQVVRGDSAAYFCASSRSLDDEQYFGPGTRLTVT.